This T cell receptor (beta chain) was recorded in a study of blood T cell repertoires in COVID-19. The germline CDR1 and CDR2 sequences are SGHTA and FQGNSA. With V trimmed by 5 bases and J by 6 bases, 11 bases remained unmatched. This CDR3 has 15 amino acids. Using immunoSEQ multiplex PCR, the repertoire was profiled, and TCRdb retains in-frame clones only, with some absent. The table includes some 160,000 clones, around 89% detected once. This clonotype was sampled from a man aged 50 to 59 who had recovered from COVID-19. This chain links TRBV7-2 with TRBJ2-7, with TRBD2 identical over 9 bases. Sequencing was performed on peripheral blood. The CDR3 sequence is CASSPMGRGGTEQYF. As DNA, the CDR3 is TGTGCCAGCAGCCCAATGGGGCGGGGGGGCACCGAGCAGTACTTC. Looking up the rest from reference TRBV7-2 and TRBJ2-7 gives the full variable domain: GAGVSQSPSNKVTEKGKDVELRCDPISGHTALYWYRQSLGQGLEFLIYFQGNSAPDKSGLPSDRFSAERTGGSVSTLTIQRTQQEDSAVYLCASSPMGRGGTEQYFGPGTRLTVT.